These 15 T cell receptor beta chains were sequenced from one sample in a study of Graves' ophthalmopathy and Graves' hyperthyroidism. Using RNA transcripts, the TCR beta CDR3 regions were amplified. RT-PCR with HTBI primers came first, then second-round multiplex PCR. TCRdb redid the calling of the multiplex PCR reads with MiXCR, one entry per CDR3 protein. The table lists more than 550,000 distinct CDR3 sequences, over 40% of them singletons, with under 3.5% in the top ten. The sequenced sample was peripheral blood. Every receptor here comes from an adult man with Graves' ophthalmopathy.

This clonotype came up a few times. The chain combines TRBV2 with TRBJ1-5, with a weak D call TRBD1 (5 bases). The V gene lost 1 base and the J gene lost 4 bases, with 14 bases spanning the gap. The CDR3 extends over 16 amino acids. CDR1 is SNHLY and CDR2 is FYNNEI in the germline V gene. The CDR3 sequence is CASSEGGDRLNQPQHF. The CDR3 DNA reads as TGTGCCAGCAGTGAAGGCGGGGACCGACTAAATCAGCCCCAGCATTTT.

Points on this clonotype: The junction does not match germline at one end; this may be a read error. The chain carries TRBV7-8 and TRBJ2-2, with a tentative D call TRBD1 (5 bases). This CDR3 has 17 amino acids. Germline V gene data show CDR1 as SGHVS and CDR2 as FQNEAQ. CDR3 sequence reads: CASSHPSRAGRTGELFF. The CDR3 DNA sequence: TGCGCCAGCAGCCACCCTTCCCGGGCAGGGCGCACCGGGGAGCTGTTTTTT.

In regard to this clonotype: This may be a read error, as it is one base from a much larger clone. The chain joins TRBV29-1 to TRBJ2-2, with 7 bases lining up with TRBD2. In germline, CDR1 is SQVTM, CDR2 ANQGSEA. The CDR3 covers 14 residues. Unmatched junction bases numbered 8, after V lost 3 bases and J lost 7 bases. The DNA of the CDR3 is TGCAGCGTTGATTTCGGGAGGTCCTTCGGGGAGCTGTTTTTT. It yields the protein CSVDFGRSFGELFF.

V gene TRBV7-8 combines with J gene TRBJ2-3; D perhaps matches TRBD1 (5 bases). V lost 0 bases to trimming and J lost 3 bases, with 13 bases between them. This CDR3 is built from 16 residues. The germline V gene encodes CDR1 SGHVS and CDR2 FQNEAQ. This chain's CDR3 is CASSLARVRVTDTQYF. The CDR3 DNA is TGTGCCAGCAGCTTAGCGCGAGTCAGGGTTACAGATACGCAGTATTTT.

This clonotype was counted ten times or more. The chain uses TRBV6-6 and TRBJ2-7; no definite D call. Trimming shortened V by 4 bases and J by 2 bases, and 9 bases separated the two germline ends. This CDR3 is 13 amino acids long. CDR1 and CDR2 from the germline V gene are MNHNY and SVGAGI (reference sequence). The CDR3 DNA reads as TGTGCCAGCAGTTTAGACACCCCCTACGAGCAGTACTTC. Translated: CASSLDTPYEQYF.

The rearrangement joins TRBV14 to TRBJ1-1; maybe TRBD1 (6 bases). The CDR3 is 19 residues long. The germline gives CDR1 SGHDN, CDR2 FVKESK. With 4 bases removed from V and 6 bases from J, the gap between germline ends came to 30 bases. The DNA for the CDR3 is TGTGCCAGCAGCCCTCTCGCCCGGGGGGTCGACAGGAGGCCGGCTGAAGCTTTCTTT. This translates into CASSPLARGVDRRPAEAFF.

The chain joins TRBV14 to TRBJ1-2; 8 positions agree with TRBD1. The length of the CDR3 is 19 residues. Germline CDR1 and CDR2: SGHDN and FVKESK. The J segment lost 2 bases and the V segment lost 2 bases, leaving 16 bases of the junction unmatched. The CDR3, as DNA: TGTGCCAGCAGCCAAATGGGACAGGCCTGGGGACACCCCAACTATGGCTACACCTTC. As protein: CASSQMGQAWGHPNYGYTF.

This clonotype was found once. The chain uses TRBV2 and TRBJ2-7; the match to TRBD2 covers 11 bases. The last part of the DNA fits TRBJ2-1 better; the J call may be wrong. There are 18 residues in the CDR3. Germline CDR1 reads SNHLY; CDR2 reads FYNNEI. The CDR3 region has the DNA TGTGCCAGCAGTCCACAGGGACTAGCGGCGAGCTCCTACAATGAGCAGTTCTTC. As protein: CASSPQGLAASSYNEQFF.

For this clonotype: A much larger clone lies a single base off, so this may be a read error. The chain uses TRBV7-1 and TRBJ1-6; tentative D call: TRBD1 (5 bases). TRBV7-1 is an open reading frame, and its role is uncertain. CDR3 length: 17 amino acids. The CDR3 region is CARSSATGTRNWSPLHF. DNA of the CDR3: TGTGCCCGCAGCTCAGCTACCGGGACCAGGAACTGGTCACCCCTCCACTTT.

This clonotype was counted once. A read error is possible here, since a much larger clone lies one base away. This rearrangement joins TRBV7-9 to TRBJ2-5, with 7 bases matching TRBD1. Germline CDR1 reads SEHNR; CDR2 reads FQNEAQ (reference sequence). Trimming removed 3 bases from V and 3 bases from J; junction bases left unmatched: 7. The CDR3 is 15 amino acids. The CDR3 region has the DNA TGTGCCAGCAGCTTCATACAACAGGGGAAAGAGACCCAGTACTTC. Translated: CASSFIQQGKETQYF.

This clonotype was seen ten or more times. The rearrangement links TRBV7-9 to TRBJ1-2, with a tentative D call TRBD1 (5 bases). This CDR3 has 14 residues. CDR1 is SEHNR and CDR2 is FQNEAQ in the germline V gene (reference sequence). V was cut by 1 base and J by 3 bases, with 9 bases left in between. For the CDR3, the DNA is TGTGCCAGCAGCTTAGGGGGCGTCGACTATGGCTACACCTTC. Translating gives CASSLGGVDYGYTF.

The V and J genes are TRBV29-1 and TRBJ1-1; 7 nucleotides agree with TRBD1. Germline V gene sequence: CDR1 SQVTM, CDR2 ANQGSEA. The CDR3 spans 10 residues. Trimming took 8 bases from V and 11 from J; bases not matched to a gene: 8. In DNA, the CDR3 is TGCAGCCTGGGACAGCTTGAGGCTTTCTTT. Residues: CSLGQLEAFF.

The J gene is TRBJ1-3, the V gene TRBV19; no clear D. V lost 7 bases and J 2 bases, leaving 12 bases between the germline ends. Germline assignment: CDR1 LNHDA and CDR2 SQIVND (reference sequence). There are 14 residues in the CDR3. CDR3 bases: TGTGCCAGTACCATGGATATAACTGGAAACACCATATATTTT. The encoded protein is CASTMDITGNTIYF.

The rearrangement joins TRBV29-1 to TRBJ2-5; D remains unclear. Germline V CDR1 and CDR2: SQVTM, ANQGSEA. The CDR3 totals 15 residues. Trimming pared 2 bases from V and 4 bases from J, leaving 17 bases between. The CDR3 region is CSVELTSGWGETQYF. The CDR3 bases are TGCAGCGTTGAATTAACTTCAGGCTGGGGAGAGACCCAGTACTTC.

This clonotype was seen repeatedly, ten times or more. The rearrangement uses TRBV6-5 and TRBJ1-6, with TRBD1 matching over 7 bases. The CDR3 is 15 residues long. After removal of 5 bases from V and 10 bases from J, the junction contained 11 bases not matched to a gene. Germline values: CDR1 MNHEY, CDR2 SVGAGI. CDR3 nucleotide sequence: TGTGCCAGCAGTACCTGGACAGGTCGCTCATCACCCCTCCACTTT. Encoded protein: CASSTWTGRSSPLHF.